Sequencing of this T cell receptor (beta chain) was carried out in a study of T cell repertoires in cytomegalovirus infection. Study-wide context: CMV infection plus the matching HLA type was flagged by public TCR beta signatures.

The CDR3 extends over 14 amino acids. Germline CDR1 and CDR2: SEHNR and FQNEAQ (reference sequence). V lost 5 bases, J lost 8 bases, and 6 bases stayed unmatched. Worth noting for this clonotype: Its target is unknown.

TCRdb re-called the reads through MiXCR, storing one row per CDR3 protein. This table has 100,000 to 150,000 distinct CDR3 sequences, more than 25% appearing once. Study results and caveats: Totalled public TCR beta family frequency picked out people who carried CMV plus the relevant HLA.

V usage is TRBV7-9 and J usage is TRBJ1-4, with 9 bases that match TRBD1. This receptor was taken from a human donor in good health (CMV status not recorded). Some clones in this sample may be carry-over from other donors' samples. The sample was CD8+ T cells from cultured PBMCs, taken from culture after CMV antigen stimulation. CDR3 amino acids: CASSAGTGQEKLFF. The CDR3 DNA reads TGTGCCAGCAGCGCCGGGACAGGGCAAGAAAAACTGTTTTTT.